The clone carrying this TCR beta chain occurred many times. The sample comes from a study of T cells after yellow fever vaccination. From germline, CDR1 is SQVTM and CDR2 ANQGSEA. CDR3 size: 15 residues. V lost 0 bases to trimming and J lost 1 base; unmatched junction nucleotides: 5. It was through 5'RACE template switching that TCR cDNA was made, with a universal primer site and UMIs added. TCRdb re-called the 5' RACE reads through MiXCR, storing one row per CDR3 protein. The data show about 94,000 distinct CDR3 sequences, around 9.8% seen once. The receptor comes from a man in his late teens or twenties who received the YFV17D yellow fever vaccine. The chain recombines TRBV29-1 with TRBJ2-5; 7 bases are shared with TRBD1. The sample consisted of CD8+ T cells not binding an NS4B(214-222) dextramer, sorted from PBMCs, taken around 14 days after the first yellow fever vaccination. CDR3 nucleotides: TGCAGCGTTGAAGATCAATGGACAGGCCAAGAGACCCAGTACTTC. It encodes CSVEDQWTGQETQYF.